The subject of this entry is one T cell receptor beta chain. This sample was taken from a study of blood T cell repertoires in COVID-19. Sequencing was performed with immunoSEQ multiplex PCR; in TCRdb, only in-frame clones are kept and a portion is missing. The sample consists of over 150,000 clones, about 79% of them appearing once. The sequenced material came from peripheral blood. The clonotype originates from a woman between 65 and 79 years old with acute or convalescent COVID-19.

The CDR3 DNA reads TGCAGCACCGGGGGGATGGGGGAACAAAACGAGCAGTACTTC. It translates to CSTGGMGEQNEQYF. V and J are TRBV29-1 and TRBJ2-7, with 7 bases aligning to TRBD2. V was pared by 8 bases and J by 5 bases, with 15 bases of the junction left unmatched. The CDR3 length is 14 residues. Germline V gives CDR1 SQVTM, CDR2 ANQGSEA.